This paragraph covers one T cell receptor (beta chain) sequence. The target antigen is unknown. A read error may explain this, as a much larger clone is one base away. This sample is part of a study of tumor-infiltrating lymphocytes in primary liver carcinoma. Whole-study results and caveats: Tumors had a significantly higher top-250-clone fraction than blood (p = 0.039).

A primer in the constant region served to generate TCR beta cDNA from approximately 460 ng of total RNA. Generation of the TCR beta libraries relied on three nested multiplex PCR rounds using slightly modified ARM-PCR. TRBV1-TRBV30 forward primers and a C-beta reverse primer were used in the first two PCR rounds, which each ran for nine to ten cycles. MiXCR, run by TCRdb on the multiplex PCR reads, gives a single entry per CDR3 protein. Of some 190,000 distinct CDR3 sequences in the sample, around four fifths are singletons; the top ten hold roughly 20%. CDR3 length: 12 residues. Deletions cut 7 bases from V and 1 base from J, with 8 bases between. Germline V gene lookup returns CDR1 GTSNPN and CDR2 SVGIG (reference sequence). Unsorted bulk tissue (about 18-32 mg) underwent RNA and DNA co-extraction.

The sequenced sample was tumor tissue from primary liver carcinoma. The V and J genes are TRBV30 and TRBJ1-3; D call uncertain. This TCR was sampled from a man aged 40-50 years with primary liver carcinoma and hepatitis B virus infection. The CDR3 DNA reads TGTGCCTTTATCCCTTCTGGAAACACCATATATTTT. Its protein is CAFIPSGNTIYF.